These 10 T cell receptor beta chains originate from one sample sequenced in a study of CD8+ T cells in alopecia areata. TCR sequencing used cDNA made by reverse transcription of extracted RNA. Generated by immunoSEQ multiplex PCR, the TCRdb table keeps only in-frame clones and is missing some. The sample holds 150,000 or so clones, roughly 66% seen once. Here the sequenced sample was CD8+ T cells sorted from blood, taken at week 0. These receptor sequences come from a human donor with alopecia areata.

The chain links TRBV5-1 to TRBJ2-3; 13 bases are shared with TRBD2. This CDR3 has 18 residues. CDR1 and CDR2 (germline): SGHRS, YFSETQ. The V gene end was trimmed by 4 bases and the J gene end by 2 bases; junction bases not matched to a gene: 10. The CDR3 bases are TGCGCCAGCAGCCGGACTAGCGGGGGCCTACTGGACACAGATACGCAGTATTTT. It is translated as CASSRTSGGLLDTDTQYF.

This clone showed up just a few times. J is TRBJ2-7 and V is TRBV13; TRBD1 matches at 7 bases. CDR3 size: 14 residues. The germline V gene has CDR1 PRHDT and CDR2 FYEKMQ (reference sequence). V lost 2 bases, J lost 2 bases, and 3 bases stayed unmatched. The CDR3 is CASSLNRGAYEQYF. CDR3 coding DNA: TGTGCCAGCAGCTTAAACAGGGGTGCCTACGAGCAGTACTTC.

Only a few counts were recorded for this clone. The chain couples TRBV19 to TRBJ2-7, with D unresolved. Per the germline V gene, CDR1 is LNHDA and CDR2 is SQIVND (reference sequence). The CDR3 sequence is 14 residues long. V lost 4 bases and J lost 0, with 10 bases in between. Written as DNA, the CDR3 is TGTGCCAGTAGTAGGGCTACTTACTCCTACGAGCAGTACTTC. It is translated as CASSRATYSYEQYF.

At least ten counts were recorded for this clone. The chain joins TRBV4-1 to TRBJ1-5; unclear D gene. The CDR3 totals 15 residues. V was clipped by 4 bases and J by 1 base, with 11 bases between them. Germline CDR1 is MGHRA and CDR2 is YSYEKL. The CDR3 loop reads CASSPGPSSNQPQHF. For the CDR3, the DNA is TGCGCCAGCAGCCCAGGACCGTCGAGCAATCAGCCCCAGCATTTT.

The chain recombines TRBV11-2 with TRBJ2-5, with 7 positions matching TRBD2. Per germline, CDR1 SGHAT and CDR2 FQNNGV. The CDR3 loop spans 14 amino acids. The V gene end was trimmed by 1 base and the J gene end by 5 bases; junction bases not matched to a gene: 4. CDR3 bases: TGTGCCAGCAGCTTAGTCCCTAGCGGTGAGACCCAGTACTTC. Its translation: CASSLVPSGETQYF.

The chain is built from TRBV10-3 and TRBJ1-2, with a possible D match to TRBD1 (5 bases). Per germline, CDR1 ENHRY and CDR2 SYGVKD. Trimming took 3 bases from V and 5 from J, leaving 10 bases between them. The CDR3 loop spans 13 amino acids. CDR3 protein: CAISDATAYGYTF. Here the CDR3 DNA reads TGTGCCATCAGTGACGCGACAGCTTATGGCTACACCTTC.

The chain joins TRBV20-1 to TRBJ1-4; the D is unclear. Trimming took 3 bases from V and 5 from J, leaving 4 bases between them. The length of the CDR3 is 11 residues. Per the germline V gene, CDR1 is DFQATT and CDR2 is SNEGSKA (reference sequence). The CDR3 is CSASPNEKLFF. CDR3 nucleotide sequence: TGCAGTGCTAGCCCGAATGAAAAACTGTTTTTT.

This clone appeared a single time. CDR3 in DNA: TGTGCCAGCAGCCCCCTGGGGTCAAGGCAAGAGACCCAGTACTTC. Its translation is CASSPLGSRQETQYF. The chain is built from TRBV13 and TRBJ2-5; D remains unclear. Trimming removed 5 bases at V and 2 bases at J, with 15 bases between. The CDR3 is 15 amino acids. Germline CDR1 and CDR2: PRHDT and FYEKMQ (reference sequence).

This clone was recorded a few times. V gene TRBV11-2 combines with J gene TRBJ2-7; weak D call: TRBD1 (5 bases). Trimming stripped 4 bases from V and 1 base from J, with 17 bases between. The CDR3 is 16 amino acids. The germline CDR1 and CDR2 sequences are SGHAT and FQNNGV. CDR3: CASSSDRTGVSYEQYF. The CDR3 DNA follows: TGTGCCAGCAGCTCAGATCGTACAGGCGTATCCTACGAGCAGTACTTC.

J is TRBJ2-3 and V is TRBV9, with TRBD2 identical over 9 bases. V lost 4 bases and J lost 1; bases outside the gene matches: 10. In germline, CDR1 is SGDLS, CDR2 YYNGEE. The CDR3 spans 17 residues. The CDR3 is CASSPRAGGMGTDTQYF. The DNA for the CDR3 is TGTGCCAGCAGCCCTAGAGCGGGGGGAATGGGCACAGATACGCAGTATTTT.